This entry is about one T cell receptor (beta chain). This entry comes from a study of T cells in Graves' hyperthyroidism and ophthalmopathy. CDR3 length: 13 amino acids. CDR1 and CDR2 (germline): SEHNR, FQNEAQ (reference sequence). The V and J ends lost 5 bases and 8 bases respectively, with 12 bases between them. Each 10 ml fresh peripheral blood draw supplied the PBMCs. Amplification targeted TCR beta CDR3 regions from RNA transcripts. With the HTBI primer set, the TCR CDR3 went through a first round of RT-PCR. TCRdb ran MiXCR on the multiplex PCR reads and lists one entry per CDR3 protein. Among nearly 750,000 distinct CDR3 sequences listed, approximately 36% were seen once.

J is TRBJ1-4 and V is TRBV7-9; perhaps TRBD1 as D (5 bases). The sequence was obtained from a woman aged 40-49 years with Graves' hyperthyroidism. Sequences were obtained from blood. In DNA, the CDR3 is TGTGCCAGCAGCACCCACGGGACGGAAAAACTGTTTTTT. This codes for CASSTHGTEKLFF. Combining the CDR3 with reference TRBV7-9 and TRBJ1-4 gives the whole variable domain DTGVSQNPRHKITKRGQNVTFRCDPISEHNRLYWYRQTLGQGPEFLTYFQNEAQLEKSRLLSDRFSAERPKGSFSTLEIQRTEQGDSAMYLCASSTHGTEKLFFGSGTQLSVL.